The 10 T cell receptor beta chains below were found in one sample sequenced in a study of blood T cell repertoires in COVID-19. Assay used: immunoSEQ multiplex PCR; TCRdb lists only in-frame clones, some missing. Of 300,000 to 400,000 clones in the sample, 80% to 90% were seen once. The sequenced sample was PBMCs or T cells enriched from blood (not recorded which). These receptors came from a man aged 25-45 years who had recovered from COVID-19.

This chain uses TRBV28 with TRBJ2-3; a possible D gene is TRBD1 (5 bases). Germline CDR1 reads MDHEN; CDR2 reads SYDVKM. This CDR3 has 14 residues. V dropped 5 bases and J dropped 0 bases, with 9 bases sitting between them. The CDR3: CASSPPGSTDTQYF. The CDR3 DNA reads as TGTGCCAGCAGTCCGCCAGGGAGCACAGATACGCAGTATTTT.

The chain links TRBV7-8 to TRBJ1-4, with 7 bases matching TRBD1. J was trimmed by 7 bases and V by 5 bases; bases with no gene match: 7. Germline values: CDR1 SGHVS, CDR2 FQNEAQ. The CDR3 covers 14 residues. This CDR3 reads CASSPRQGTEKLFF. The DNA for the CDR3 is TGTGCCAGCAGCCCTCGACAGGGTACTGAAAAACTGTTTTTT.

V gene TRBV18 combines with J gene TRBJ2-1; 12 bases are a match to TRBD2. V lost 1 base, J lost 7 bases, and 2 bases stayed unmatched. The CDR3 runs 15 residues. Germline lookup yields CDR1 KGHSH and CDR2 LQKENI. In nucleotides, the CDR3 is TGTGCCAGCTCACCACAACTAGCGGGGGGTAATGAGCAGTTCTTC. Protein: CASSPQLAGGNEQFF. Full variable domain (rest looked up from reference TRBV18 and TRBJ2-1): NAGVMQNPRHLVRRRGQEARLRCSPMKGHSHVYWYRQLPEEGLKFMVYLQKENIIDESGMPKERFSAEFPKEGPSILRIQQVVRGDSAAYFCASSPQLAGGNEQFFGPGTRLTVL.

The chain is built from TRBV12-3 or TRBV12-4 and TRBJ1-5; tentative D call: TRBD1 (6 bases). There are 13 residues in the CDR3. V was shortened by 7 bases and J by 7 bases, with 14 bases between the two germline ends. CDR3 coding DNA: TGTGCCAGCACGCCCAGGGGAGACCAGCCCCAGCATTTT. Amino acids: CASTPRGDQPQHF.

The gene calls are TRBV10-3 and TRBJ2-2, with 9 bases lining up with TRBD1. The CDR3 has 14 amino acids. After removal of 7 bases from V and 1 base from J, the junction contained 1 base not matched to a gene. The V gene's germline CDR1 is ENHRY and CDR2 SYGVKD. The DNA of the CDR3 is TGTGCCATCAAGGGACAGGGGAACACCGGGGAGCTGTTTTTT. Residues: CAIKGQGNTGELFF.

The chain combines TRBV6-4 with TRBJ2-1, with 7 bases identical to TRBD1. Germline loops: CDR1 MRHNA, CDR2 SNTAGT. This CDR3 region has 15 residues. The trim removed 5 bases at V and 4 bases at J, leaving 8 bases unmatched. CDR3 in amino acids: CASSPGTAFYNEQFF. The CDR3 DNA sequence: TGTGCCAGCAGTCCCGGGACAGCCTTTTACAATGAGCAGTTCTTC.

V is TRBV28 and J is TRBJ2-3, with 7 bases identical to TRBD2. V was pared by 5 bases and J by 4 bases, with 9 bases of the junction left unmatched. Germline CDR1 reads MDHEN; CDR2 reads SYDVKM. This CDR3 comprises 15 residues. CDR3 nucleotides: TGTGCCAGCAGTGCCGGACTGGCGGGGGCAGATACGCAGTATTTT. Its translation: CASSAGLAGADTQYF.

V usage is TRBV4-1 and J usage is TRBJ2-7; 9 bases align to TRBD1. There are 16 residues in the CDR3. J was trimmed by 6 bases and V by 4 bases; bases with no gene match: 13. Germline V lookup: CDR1 MGHRA, CDR2 YSYEKL. The CDR3 is CASSPQWGDREGEQYF. The CDR3, as DNA: TGCGCCAGCAGCCCACAGTGGGGGGACAGGGAGGGCGAGCAGTACTTC.

The chain has TRBV7-6 and TRBJ2-3; 10 positions match TRBD1. The V gene end was trimmed by 5 bases and the J gene end by 5 bases; junction bases not matched to a gene: 7. The length of the CDR3 is 15 residues. Germline values: CDR1 SGHVS, CDR2 FNYEAQ. The CDR3 coding sequence is TGTGCCAGCAGCCCTAGTAGGGACAGGGGAGATACGCAGTATTTT. Amino acid sequence: CASSPSRDRGDTQYF.

The V call is TRBV10-1, the J call TRBJ1-4; 9 bases align to TRBD1. The germline CDR1 and CDR2 sequences are WNHNN and SYGVQD (reference sequence). The CDR3 totals 14 residues. The J segment lost 6 bases and the V segment lost 6 bases, leaving 5 bases of the junction unmatched. This chain's CDR3 is CASSRDREDEKLFF. The CDR3 nucleotides read TGCGCCAGCAGCCGGGACAGGGAAGATGAAAAACTGTTTTTT.